One T cell receptor (beta chain) is described in this entry. The data derive from a study of OX40 agonist ivuxolimab in advanced cancers. Germline assignment: CDR1 ENHRY and CDR2 SYGVKD. There are 12 residues in the CDR3. The germline V and J ends were trimmed by 7 bases and 9 bases, with 13 bases remaining between them. The assay was immunoSEQ multiplex PCR, and TCRdb's table has in-frame clones only and misses some. The table lists tens of thousands of clones, 94% of them singletons, with around 14% in the top ten. The starting material was CD4+ or CD8+ T cells sorted from blood, obtained in a trial of the OX40 agonist ivuxolimab. The chain joins TRBV10-3 to TRBJ2-1; D is undetermined. The receptor was isolated from an adult with an advanced solid tumor such as melanoma, head and neck, liver or kidney cancer. As DNA, the CDR3 is TGTGCCATCATGGTGAGATCGGGTGAGCAGTTCTTC. Protein: CAIMVRSGEQFF.